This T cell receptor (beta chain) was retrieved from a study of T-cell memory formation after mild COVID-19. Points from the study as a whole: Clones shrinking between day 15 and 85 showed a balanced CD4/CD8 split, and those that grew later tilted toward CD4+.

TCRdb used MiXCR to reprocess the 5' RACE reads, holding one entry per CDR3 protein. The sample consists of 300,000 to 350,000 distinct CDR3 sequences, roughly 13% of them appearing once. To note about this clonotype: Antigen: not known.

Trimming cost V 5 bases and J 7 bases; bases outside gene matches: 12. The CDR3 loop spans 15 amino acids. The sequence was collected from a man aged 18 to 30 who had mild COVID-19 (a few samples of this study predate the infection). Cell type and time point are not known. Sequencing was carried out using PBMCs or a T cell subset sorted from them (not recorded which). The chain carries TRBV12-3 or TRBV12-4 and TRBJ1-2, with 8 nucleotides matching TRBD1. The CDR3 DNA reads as TGTGCCAGCAGTGCTCAGGGGGCCGCCAGCTTTGGCTACACCTTC. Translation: CASSAQGAASFGYTF.